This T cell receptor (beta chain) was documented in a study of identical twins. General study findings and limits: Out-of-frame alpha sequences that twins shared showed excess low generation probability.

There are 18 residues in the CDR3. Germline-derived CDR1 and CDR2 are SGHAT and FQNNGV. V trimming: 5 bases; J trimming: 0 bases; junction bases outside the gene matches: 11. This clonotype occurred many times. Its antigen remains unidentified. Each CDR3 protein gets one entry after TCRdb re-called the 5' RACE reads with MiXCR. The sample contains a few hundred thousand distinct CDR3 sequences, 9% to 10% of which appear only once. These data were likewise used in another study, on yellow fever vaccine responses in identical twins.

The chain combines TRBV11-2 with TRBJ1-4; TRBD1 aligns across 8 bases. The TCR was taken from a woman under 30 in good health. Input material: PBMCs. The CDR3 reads CASSTRPGQETTNEKLFF. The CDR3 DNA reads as TGTGCCAGCAGCACCAGACCGGGACAGGAAACAACTAATGAAAAACTGTTTTTT. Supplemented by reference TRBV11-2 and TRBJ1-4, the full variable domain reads EAGVAQSPRYKIIEKRQSVAFWCNPISGHATLYWYQQILGQGPKLLIQFQNNGVVDDSQLPKDRFSAERLKGVDSTLKIQPAKLEDSAVYLCASSTRPGQETTNEKLFFGSGTQLSVL.